A single sample gave rise to the 16 T cell receptor beta chains below, sequenced in a study of blood T cells in healthy people across ages. It was with a sample-barcoded 5' primer and a J-beta primer mix that a second PCR of about 7 to 12 cycles was run. Using its own MiXCR run on the 5' RACE reads, TCRdb lists one record per CDR3 protein. This sample has 1.6 million or so distinct CDR3 sequences, with 34% found just once. The material sequenced was blood. The receptors shown here come from a woman in her thirties in good health.

This clonotype has just a few counts. This chain joins TRBV7-2 and TRBJ1-2, with TRBD1 identical over 7 bases. The J segment lost 2 bases and the V segment lost 4 bases, leaving 7 bases of the junction unmatched. Germline values: CDR1 SGHTA, CDR2 FQGNSA. The CDR3 loop spans 15 amino acids. CDR3 nucleotide sequence: TGTGCCAGCAGCTCCTACAGGGGAATCAACTATGGCTACACCTTC. Translated: CASSSYRGINYGYTF.

The chain is built from TRBV27 and TRBJ2-3, with D perhaps TRBD2 (5 bases). Between the trimmed V and J ends, which lost 3 bases and 1 base, there was a span of 11 bases. The V gene's germline CDR1 is MNHEY and CDR2 SMNVEV (reference sequence). This CDR3 is 15 amino acids long. CDR3 sequence reads: CASSFEGWGTDTQYF. CDR3 in DNA: TGTGCCAGCAGTTTCGAGGGTTGGGGCACAGATACGCAGTATTTT.

The chain joins TRBV7-2 to TRBJ2-1; TRBD2 aligns across 9 bases. This CDR3 is 14 amino acids long. Trimming took 5 bases from V and 8 from J; bases not matched to a gene: 7. Germline V gene data show CDR1 as SGHTA and CDR2 as FQGNSA. The CDR3 spells CASSRGGGAYEQFF. The CDR3 DNA sequence: TGTGCCAGCAGCCGGGGCGGGGGGGCCTATGAGCAGTTCTTC.

A few counts support this clonotype. The V and J genes are TRBV27 and TRBJ2-3, with TRBD2 matching 12 bases. This CDR3 contains 19 residues. J gave up 4 bases and V 3 bases, and 14 bases lay outside the gene matches. Germline-derived CDR1 and CDR2 are MNHEY and SMNVEV (reference sequence). The CDR3, as DNA: TGTGCCAGCAGTTTCTCCCGCACCGCGACTAGCGGGAGACCAGATACGCAGTATTTT. This translates into CASSFSRTATSGRPDTQYF.

This clonotype appeared a few times. A junction boundary mismatches the germline segment, possibly from a read error. This chain joins TRBV12-3 or TRBV12-4 and TRBJ2-7; D assignment may be TRBD1 or TRBD2 (5 bases each). The CDR3 has 12 amino acids. The CDR3 DNA reads TGTACCAGCAACCAGGGAGTGCGCGAGCAGTACTTC. As protein: CTSNQGVREQYF.

Notes on this clonotype: A much bigger clone sits one base away, suggesting this may be a read error. The V and J genes are TRBV10-3 and TRBJ2-1; D is uncertain. The V end was cut by 2 bases, the J end by 10 bases, with 15 bases between. Germline values: CDR1 ENHRY, CDR2 SYGVKD. The CDR3 extends over 14 amino acids. CDR3 bases: TGTGCCATCAGTGAGGCAGCTCCGGTCTACGAGCAGTTCTTC. Translating it yields CAISEAAPVYEQFF.

The CDR3 sequence is CASKLGGGGFTGELFF. CDR3 DNA: TGTGCCAGCAAACTTGGGGGGGGCGGATTCACCGGGGAGCTGTTTTTT. This rearrangement joins TRBV12-3 or TRBV12-4 to TRBJ2-2, with a tentative D call TRBD2 (7 bases). V gave up 7 bases and J gave up 4 bases, with 19 bases separating them. CDR3 length: 16 amino acids.

This clonotype was counted a single time. This rearrangement joins TRBV19 to TRBJ2-2; D is ambiguous. This CDR3 has 15 residues. Germline V gene lookup returns CDR1 LNHDA and CDR2 SQIVND (reference sequence). Trimming removed 5 bases at V and 6 bases at J, with 16 bases between. The CDR3 sequence: CASSLDPNTSGELFF. The CDR3 DNA is TGTGCCAGTAGTTTGGATCCCAACACCTCCGGGGAGCTGTTTTTT.

This clonotype was observed a few times. The chain carries TRBV27 and TRBJ2-1, with 7 bases that match TRBD2. The junction had 11 bases not matched to a gene; V was cut back by 8 bases and J by 4 bases. Germline values: CDR1 MNHEY, CDR2 SMNVEV (reference sequence). The CDR3 extends over 15 amino acids. In nucleotides, the CDR3 is TGTGCCAGCCGCCAAACGGGGGGTGATTACAATGAGCAGTTCTTC. It encodes CASRQTGGDYNEQFF.

This clonotype was detected a few times. The CDR3 loop reads CASSASGTDYGYTF. The CDR3 region has the DNA TGTGCCAGCAGTGCGTCCGGGACAGACTATGGCTACACCTTC. The genes are TRBV25-1 and TRBJ1-2, with TRBD1 matching 7 bases. This CDR3 is built from 14 residues. CDR1 MGHDK and CDR2 SYGVNS come from the germline V gene. With V trimmed by 4 bases and J by 3 bases, 5 bases remained unmatched.

There are a few counts of this clonotype. The chain joins TRBV4-1 to TRBJ2-1, with unresolved D. The length of the CDR3 is 16 residues. Trimming took off 1 base at V and 0 bases at J, with 10 bases between the two ends. Germline CDR1 reads MGHRA; CDR2 reads YSYEKL. Here the CDR3 DNA reads TGCGCCAGCAGCCAAGCGGATGCCTTCTCCTACAATGAGCAGTTCTTC. It yields the protein CASSQADAFSYNEQFF.

CDR3 loop: CASSLSGVDFYEQYF. CDR3 bases: TGTGCCAGCAGCTTGAGCGGAGTGGATTTTTACGAGCAGTACTTC. The rearrangement links TRBV11-2 to TRBJ2-7, with D possibly matching TRBD2 (5 bases). Trimming stripped 3 bases from V and 4 bases from J, with 16 bases between. From germline, CDR1 is SGHAT and CDR2 FQNNGV. The CDR3 has 15 residues.

This clonotype was detected once. This chain connects TRBV20-1 to TRBJ1-3; no clear D gene. The ends were cut back, 5 bases at V and 3 bases at J, with 17 bases in the middle. Germline V gene lookup returns CDR1 DFQATT and CDR2 SNEGSKA (reference sequence). The CDR3 has 15 amino acids. This CDR3 is CSAQGPENRGNTIYF. The CDR3 coding sequence is TGCAGTGCTCAAGGACCGGAGAATCGTGGAAACACCATATATTTT.

A remark on this clonotype: A clone one base away is much larger, so this may be a read error. The rearrangement links TRBV9 to TRBJ2-4; 9 positions match TRBD2. Germline V gene sequence: CDR1 SGDLS, CDR2 YYNGEE. The CDR3 length is 14 residues. CDR3 DNA: TGTGCCTGCAGCTATAGCGGGGGCCCAAACATTCAGTACTTC. Residues: CACSYSGGPNIQYF.

The chain joins TRBV12-3 or TRBV12-4 to TRBJ2-5; TRBD1 agrees at 8 bases. The end of the DNA is better explained by TRBJ2-7, so the J call may be wrong. The CDR3 loop spans 15 amino acids. This chain's CDR3 is CASSLRRDRGHEQYF. CDR3 bases: TGTGCCAGCAGTTTACGTCGAGACAGGGGCCACGAGCAGTACTTC.

The chain combines TRBV6-2 or TRBV6-3 with TRBJ1-2, with TRBD1 matching over 10 bases. V lost 9 bases, J lost 4 bases, and 20 bases stayed unmatched. The CDR3 has 18 residues. Looked up from germline, CDR1 is MNHEY and CDR2 is SVGEGT. The CDR3 DNA reads TGTGCCAGTTACAGCTTCCGGGACAGGGGATCCTTCGGCTATGGCTACACCTTC. Amino acid sequence: CASYSFRDRGSFGYGYTF.